A single sample gave rise to the 9 T cell receptor beta chains below, sequenced in a study of regulatory T cells in long-lasting Graves disease. Construction of TCR beta libraries relied on iRepertoire HTBI primers and on Arm-PCR targeting CDR3 regions. TCRdb passed the multiplex PCR reads through MiXCR, listing each CDR3 protein once. In the table there are about half a million distinct CDR3 sequences, around 12% of which are singletons. Stated time point: newly diagnosed GD, antithyroid drugs for less than 3 months. Following extraction of RNA from PBMCs, that RNA was used to make the TCR library. These data were also reused for a study on T cells in Graves' hyperthyroidism and ophthalmopathy.

The material sequenced was peripheral blood mononuclear cells (PBMCs), taken at new diagnosis, from a patient treated with antithyroid drugs. The receptors shown here come from a woman under 40 with Graves disease.

This clonotype has ten or more counts. V and J are TRBV12-3 or TRBV12-4 and TRBJ1-5; tentative D call: TRBD1 (5 bases). This CDR3 spans 12 amino acids. Trimming cost V 7 bases and J 5 bases, with 9 bases left between them. CDR3 nucleotide sequence: TGTGCCAGCAAAAGGGGTGATCAGCCCCAGCATTTT. This codes for CASKRGDQPQHF.

This clonotype was counted between two and nine times. The rearrangement joins TRBV5-1 to TRBJ2-2; the match to TRBD2 covers 10 bases. Looked up from germline, CDR1 is SGHRS and CDR2 is YFSETQ. V lost 4 bases to trimming and J lost 5 bases; unmatched junction nucleotides: 8. CDR3 length equals 16 residues. The DNA of the CDR3 is TGCGCCAGCAGCCCACAACTAGCGGGAACTACCGGGGAGCTGTTTTTT. Translating it yields CASSPQLAGTTGELFF.

This clonotype was detected ten times or more. The chain carries TRBV28 and TRBJ2-7; 11 bases match TRBD1. J was trimmed by 4 bases and V by 5 bases; bases with no gene match: 4. The germline gives CDR1 MDHEN, CDR2 SYDVKM. CDR3 length equals 14 residues. Here the CDR3 reads CASSQDRGRYEQYF. CDR3 sequence (DNA): TGTGCCAGCAGTCAGGACAGGGGGCGGTACGAGCAGTACTTC.

This clonotype occurred a few times. The V and J genes are TRBV27 and TRBJ2-2, with 8 bases fitting TRBD1. This CDR3 comprises 20 residues. Per the germline V gene, CDR1 is MNHEY and CDR2 is SMNVEV (reference sequence). V lost 11 bases and J lost 0; bases outside the gene matches: 23. The CDR3 spells CACRPIQGEPQKPNTGELFF. The CDR3 DNA sequence: TGTGCCTGCCGCCCCATACAGGGGGAACCCCAGAAACCGAACACCGGGGAGCTGTTTTTT.

The sample holds many counts of this clonotype. The chain uses TRBV18 and TRBJ2-7; TRBD1 matches at 7 bases. CDR3 length: 13 amino acids. From germline, CDR1 is KGHSH and CDR2 LQKENI. The junction had 3 bases not matched to a gene; V was cut back by 6 bases and J by 1 base. The CDR3 loop is CASSRTGSYEQYF. The CDR3 region has the DNA TGTGCCAGCTCGCGGACAGGATCCTACGAGCAGTACTTC. Supplemented by reference TRBV18 and TRBJ2-7, the full variable domain reads NAGVMQNPRHLVRRRGQEARLRCSPMKGHSHVYWYRQLPEEGLKFMVYLQKENIIDESGMPKERFSAEFPKEGPSILRIQQVVRGDSAAYFCASSRTGSYEQYFGPGTRLTVT.

J is TRBJ2-5 and V is TRBV4-1; 11 bases line up with TRBD1. J lost 5 bases, V lost 0 bases, and 5 bases had no gene match. The CDR3 runs 16 residues. CDR1 is MGHRA, CDR2 YSYEKL, per germline. CDR3 in DNA: TGCGCCAGCAGCCAAGATCGGACAGGGGGCTGGGAGACCCAGTACTTC. This sequence encodes CASSQDRTGGWETQYF.

This clonotype was recorded many times. The chain joins TRBV18 to TRBJ1-2; TRBD1 might be the D (6 bases). Germline-derived CDR1 and CDR2 are KGHSH and LQKENI. Trimming cost V 5 bases and J 8 bases, with 12 bases left between them. This CDR3 spans 12 amino acids. The DNA of the CDR3 is TGTGCCAGCTCATCGGCAGGGGAAGGCTACACCTTC. Amino acid sequence: CASSSAGEGYTF.

This clonotype came up a few times. The chain recombines TRBV10-2 with TRBJ1-5; unclear D gene. Trimming stripped 8 bases from V and 1 base from J, with 15 bases between. This CDR3 spans 15 amino acids. Germline CDR1 and CDR2: WSHSY and SAAADI. CDR3 in DNA: TGCGCCAGCCGCCAGGTGGGTGGAAGCAATCAGCCCCAGCATTTT. This sequence encodes CASRQVGGSNQPQHF.

This chain joins TRBV7-9 and TRBJ2-1, with D perhaps TRBD2 (5 bases). This CDR3 contains 15 residues. Germline V lookup: CDR1 SEHNR, CDR2 FQNEAQ (reference sequence). V lost 4 bases and J 7 bases, leaving 17 bases between the germline ends. The CDR3 nucleotides are TGTGCCAGCAGCTCTAGAGGTACGGGGAAGAATGAGCAGTTCTTC. The encoded protein is CASSSRGTGKNEQFF.